Here is one T cell receptor beta chain with its context. Original analysis: Estimates of nucleated cell counts were drawn from the amplification of reference gene primers. Using immunoSEQ multiplex PCR, the repertoire was profiled, and TCRdb retains in-frame clones only, with some absent. V, J and clone size are those of that table, while D and trimming were read from the DNA. The repertoire holds 350,000 or so clones, with about nine tenths as singletons. Enrolled during active infection, Seattle patients were then followed longitudinally. These data come from a study of blood T cell repertoires in COVID-19. As for the study in general: COVID-19 samples from acute and convalescent phases originated in the United States, Italy and Spain. T cells, B-cell-depleted T cells, or PBMCs provided the cDNA or gDNA that served as material.

This clonotype was obtained from a woman in her 30s with COVID-19, enrolled during active disease. Sequencing was carried out using peripheral blood.

The CDR3 here is CASSVAGIGTGELFF. CDR3 in DNA: TGTGCCAGCAGCGTAGCAGGGATCGGGACCGGGGAGCTGTTTTTT. V and J are TRBV9 and TRBJ2-2; perhaps TRBD1 as D (5 bases). V was shortened by 0 bases and J by 5 bases, with 11 bases between the two germline ends. CDR3 length: 15 residues. Germline lookup yields CDR1 SGDLS and CDR2 YYNGEE.